These 11 T cell receptor beta chains share one sample of origin, sequenced in a study of T cell changes during pregnancy in multiple sclerosis. Repertoires were generated with immunoSEQ multiplex PCR, while TCRdb's copy carries only in-frame clones and drops some. The sample has tens of thousands of clones; more than 85% are singletons. The source material was CD4+ T cells from peripheral blood mononuclear cells, sampled in the second trimester of pregnancy. The source of these receptors is a female donor with multiple sclerosis, enrolled in a pregnancy study.

This chain joins TRBV28 and TRBJ2-4; D call uncertain. Trimming left V 2 bases short and J 0 bases short, with 8 bases between. The CDR3 runs to 15 residues. From germline, CDR1 is MDHEN and CDR2 SYDVKM. The CDR3 DNA follows: TGTGCCAGCAGTTTACGACATCTAGCCAAAAACATTCAGTACTTC. This translates into CASSLRHLAKNIQYF.

The CDR3 sequence is CASRQVTDTQYF. The CDR3 DNA reads TGTGCCAGCAGACAGGTCACAGATACGCAGTATTTT. The chain employs TRBV6-1 and TRBJ2-3; maybe TRBD1 (5 bases). V shed 6 bases and J shed 2 bases, with 6 bases lying between them. This CDR3 has 12 amino acids. Germline V lookup: CDR1 MNHNS, CDR2 SASEGT.

The chain couples TRBV7-8 to TRBJ2-3; TRBD2 matches at 11 bases. The V gene end was trimmed by 6 bases and the J gene end by 2 bases; junction bases not matched to a gene: 7. CDR3 length equals 16 residues. CDR1 is SGHVS and CDR2 is FQNEAQ in the germline V gene. The CDR3: CASRPLLAGVTDTQYF. The CDR3, as DNA: TGTGCCAGCAGACCCCTACTAGCGGGAGTCACAGATACGCAGTATTTT.

The chain recombines TRBV28 with TRBJ2-1; 8 bases line up with TRBD1. This CDR3 contains 16 residues. V shed 6 bases and J 7 bases; nucleotides not matched to a gene: 14. The germline V gene encodes CDR1 MDHEN and CDR2 SYDVKM. CDR3 protein: CASSPPSGGALNEQFF. The DNA of the CDR3 is TGTGCCAGCAGCCCCCCCTCAGGGGGCGCGCTAAATGAGCAGTTCTTC.

The V call is TRBV19, the J call TRBJ2-3, with 13 nucleotides matching TRBD2. This CDR3 has 18 residues. CDR1 is LNHDA, CDR2 SQIVND, per germline (reference sequence). The V gene end was trimmed by 5 bases and the J gene end by 6 bases; junction bases not matched to a gene: 14. The CDR3 protein is CASSVSYGLAGVADTQYF. The CDR3 coding sequence is TGTGCCAGTAGTGTATCATACGGACTAGCGGGAGTAGCCGATACGCAGTATTTT.

The gene calls are TRBV5-1 and TRBJ1-3; 9 bases agree with TRBD1. Trimming cost V 3 bases and J 0 bases; bases outside gene matches: 4. CDR1 is SGHRS and CDR2 is YFSETQ in the germline V gene. The CDR3 is 16 amino acids. The CDR3 loop is CASSSGQGNSGNTIYF. CDR3 sequence (DNA): TGCGCCAGCAGCTCAGGACAGGGGAACTCTGGAAACACCATATATTTT.

A single count supports this clone. V is TRBV20-1 and J is TRBJ2-5; no reliable D call. The CDR3 runs to 11 residues. V dropped 3 bases and J dropped 5 bases, with 7 bases sitting between them. Germline values: CDR1 DFQATT, CDR2 SNEGSKA (reference sequence). CDR3 bases: TGCAGTGCTAGGCAAGAGGAGACCCAGTACTTC. It translates to CSARQEETQYF.

V usage is TRBV29-1 and J usage is TRBJ2-7; TRBD2 might be the D (5 bases). V was trimmed by 5 bases and J by 7 bases, leaving 18 bases between them. This CDR3 has 13 amino acids. Germline CDR1 reads SQVTM; CDR2 reads ANQGSEA. The DNA of the CDR3 is TGCAGCGTTCCGGAGCGGTTAATGTGGGAGCAGTACTTC. This codes for CSVPERLMWEQYF.

The rearrangement links TRBV27 to TRBJ2-1; 9 bases align to TRBD2. Germline CDR1 reads MNHEY; CDR2 reads SMNVEV (reference sequence). Trimming cost V 5 bases and J 2 bases; bases outside gene matches: 10. The CDR3 covers 17 residues. The DNA of the CDR3 is TGTGCCAGCAGTCAGCTTTGGCTAGCGGGGACCTACAATGAGCAGTTCTTC. Translating it yields CASSQLWLAGTYNEQFF.

This clone was detected a few times. V is TRBV30 and J is TRBJ2-2, with 10 bases identical to TRBD2. The trim removed 1 base at V and 7 bases at J, leaving 6 bases unmatched. CDR3 length equals 15 residues. Germline values: CDR1 GTSNPN, CDR2 SVGIG (reference sequence). The CDR3 is CAWSALAGAVGELFF. In DNA, the CDR3 is TGTGCCTGGAGTGCCCTAGCGGGAGCGGTCGGGGAGCTGTTTTTT.

The chain links TRBV5-6 to TRBJ2-7; D might be TRBD1 (5 bases). The CDR3 spans 14 residues. The V end was cut by 5 bases, the J end by 3 bases, with 15 bases between. CDR1 is SGHDT, CDR2 YYEEEE, per germline. In nucleotides, the CDR3 is TGTGCCAGCAGTTTCCCGGCAGGGAACTACGAGCAGTACTTC. Protein product: CASSFPAGNYEQYF. The full variable domain, completed using reference TRBV5-6 and TRBJ2-7, is DAGVTQSPTHLIKTRGQQVTLRCSPKSGHDTVSWYQQALGQGPQFIFQYYEEEERQRGNFPDRFSGHQFPNYSSELNVNALLLGDSALYLCASSFPAGNYEQYFGPGTRLTVT.